One and the same sample provided the 27 T cell receptor beta chains below, sequenced in a study of T cells expressing NK-cell markers. TCRdb re-called the 5' RACE reads and gives one entry per CDR3 protein, without DNA. The sample includes about 140,000 distinct CDR3 sequences. Sequenced input: blood T cells: a sorted CD56 or NKG2C T cell subset, CD4+ or CD8+ T cells, or bulk PBMC T cells (not recorded which). The receptors originated from a man in his late teens or twenties in good health.

The chain carries TRBV6-1 and TRBJ2-3; TCRdb's D gene call, TRBD1, goes unchecked for lack of DNA. CDR3 length: 16 amino acids. Germline lookup yields CDR1 MNHNS and CDR2 SASEGT. The chain's CDR3 is CASSQPTGDSTDTQYF.

The chain links TRBV5-1 to TRBJ2-3; TCRdb designates TRBD2, a call that cannot be tested without DNA. This CDR3 has 17 residues. CDR1 is SGHRS, CDR2 YFSETQ, per germline. CDR3: CASSLVASGSLTDTQYF. The full variable domain, in which reference TRBV5-1 and TRBJ2-3 provide the parts outside the CDR3, is KAGVTQTPRYLIKTRGQQVTLSCSPISGHRSVSWYQQTPGQGLQFLFEYFSETQRNKGNFPGRFSGRQFSNSRSEMNVSTLELGDSALYLCASSLVASGSLTDTQYFGPGTRLTVL.

This chain's CDR3 is CASSQGAWAQYF. This chain connects TRBV14 to TRBJ2-3. The germline CDR1 and CDR2 sequences are SGHDN and FVKESK. CDR3 length: 12 amino acids.

This sequence joins TRBV7-9 and TRBJ2-7; TCRdb calls TRBD1, which cannot be checked without DNA. Germline assignment: CDR1 SEHNR and CDR2 FQNEAQ (reference sequence). This CDR3 is built from 14 residues. The CDR3 here is CASSSPIWDHEQYF.

The V and J genes are TRBV6-5 and TRBJ2-1; TCRdb's D call of TRBD2 is untestable without DNA. The CDR3 is 14 amino acids. In germline, CDR1 is MNHEY, CDR2 SVGAGI. The CDR3 is CASSYGGNYNEQFF.

The rearrangement uses TRBV7-9 and TRBJ2-1; no DNA is available, so the TRBD1 call from TCRdb remains unchecked. Germline lookup yields CDR1 SEHNR and CDR2 FQNEAQ (reference sequence). The CDR3 has 14 residues. The CDR3 region is CASRHREDYNEQFF.

V and J are TRBV19 and TRBJ2-3; TCRdb indicates TRBD1, and absent DNA this call remains unverified. Germline CDR1 is LNHDA and CDR2 is SQIVND (reference sequence). The CDR3 consists of 15 residues. The CDR3 spells CASSLGTGAGDTQYF.

The J gene is TRBJ2-3, the V gene TRBV6-4; absent DNA, TCRdb's TRBD2 call cannot be checked. Germline values: CDR1 MRHNA, CDR2 SNTAGT. The CDR3 has 15 residues. The CDR3: CASSDGTSGTDTQYF.

The V gene is TRBV24-1, the J gene TRBJ2-2. Germline V gene data show CDR1 as KGHDR and CDR2 as SFDVKD. The CDR3 runs 13 residues. The CDR3 is CATSDNGRMELFF.

This chain uses TRBV2 with TRBJ2-7; TCRdb selects TRBD1, and the lack of DNA leaves this call unchecked. The CDR3 is made up of 14 amino acids. Germline V lookup: CDR1 SNHLY, CDR2 FYNNEI. The CDR3 sequence: CASTLGGGAYEQYF.

The gene calls are TRBV25-1 and TRBJ2-2; TCRdb selects TRBD1, and the lack of DNA leaves this call unchecked. This CDR3 comprises 17 residues. Per the germline V gene, CDR1 is MGHDK and CDR2 is SYGVNS. The CDR3 loop is CASSARQAGLGTGELFF.

The rearrangement uses TRBV28 and TRBJ2-1; TCRdb proposes TRBD2, but this gene call is untestable without DNA. The CDR3 loop spans 14 amino acids. Germline assignment: CDR1 MDHEN and CDR2 SYDVKM. This chain's CDR3 is CASSPLAGVNEQFF. Drawing the rest from reference TRBV28 and TRBJ2-1, the complete variable domain is DVKVTQSSRYLVKRTGEKVFLECVQDMDHENMFWYRQDPGLGLRLIYFSYDVKMKEKGDIPEGYSVSREKKERFSLILESASTNQTSMYLCASSPLAGVNEQFFGPGTRLTVL.

The V and J genes are TRBV5-1 and TRBJ2-3. CDR1 is SGHRS and CDR2 is YFSETQ in the germline V gene. This CDR3 is built from 16 residues. CDR3 region: CASSLVEQSITDTQYF.

CDR3 protein: CATSPTPSAGELFF. The chain combines TRBV15 with TRBJ2-2. Germline CDR1 is LNHNV and CDR2 is YYDKDF (reference sequence). This CDR3 has 14 amino acids.

The V call is TRBV12-3 or TRBV12-4, the J call TRBJ2-2; TCRdb's assignment of TRBD1 cannot be checked, as there is no DNA. The CDR3 spans 15 residues. The CDR3 protein is CASSPPQGNTGELFF.

The chain joins TRBV12-3 or TRBV12-4 to TRBJ2-1. This CDR3 contains 15 residues. This CDR3 reads CASSYEADSYNEQFF.

The V and J genes are TRBV30 and TRBJ2-2; the TCRdb D gene call, TRBD1, has no DNA to confirm it. The CDR3 consists of 13 residues. Germline lookup yields CDR1 GTSNPN and CDR2 SVGIG (reference sequence). The CDR3 loop is CAWSPTGTGELFF. The full variable domain, rest sourced from reference TRBV30 and TRBJ2-2, is SQTIHQWPATLVQPVGSPLSLECTVEGTSNPNLYWYRQAAGRGLQLLFYSVGIGQISSEVPQNLSASRPQDRQFILSSKKLLLSDSGFYLCAWSPTGTGELFFGEGSRLTVL.

The V and J genes are TRBV11-2 and TRBJ2-2; TCRdb names TRBD2, which stays unverified in the absence of DNA. The CDR3 is made up of 16 amino acids. Germline V gene sequence: CDR1 SGHAT, CDR2 FQNNGV. The CDR3 is CASSFPGGRNTGELFF.

The rearrangement uses TRBV5-1 and TRBJ2-2; TCRdb's assignment of TRBD1 cannot be checked, as there is no DNA. Per the germline V gene, CDR1 is SGHRS and CDR2 is YFSETQ. The CDR3 is made up of 15 amino acids. The CDR3 protein is CASTLGQGATGELFF.

V usage is TRBV15 and J usage is TRBJ2-3; the TCRdb call, TRBD1, lacks DNA for checking. Germline CDR1 LNHNV, CDR2 YYDKDF (reference sequence). CDR3 length equals 17 residues. CDR3 region: CATSSARTVLSTDTQYF.

The V gene is TRBV12-3 or TRBV12-4, the J gene TRBJ1-5. The CDR3 length is 12 residues. The CDR3 reads CASMDSNQPQHF.

The chain has TRBV4-3 and TRBJ2-2; lacking DNA, the TRBD1 call made by TCRdb goes unchecked. The CDR3 sequence is 13 residues long. From germline, CDR1 is LGHNA and CDR2 YSLEER. The CDR3: CASSPDRGEELFF.

The chain is built from TRBV28 and TRBJ2-5; TCRdb calls TRBD2, which cannot be checked without DNA. Germline CDR1 is MDHEN and CDR2 is SYDVKM. The CDR3 length is 17 residues. The CDR3 reads CASSLARAGASGETQYF.

The chain combines TRBV20-1 with TRBJ1-5; TCRdb picks TRBD1, but there is no DNA to check that call. The CDR3 has 14 amino acids. Germline CDR1 DFQATT, CDR2 SNEGSKA (reference sequence). The CDR3 here is CSARVRGQGQPQHF.

The genes are TRBV13 and TRBJ2-1; the D gene TCRdb calls, TRBD2, cannot be checked with no DNA. The germline V gene has CDR1 PRHDT and CDR2 FYEKMQ (reference sequence). The CDR3 has 13 amino acids. The CDR3 protein is CASALAGSNEQFF.

The chain couples TRBV11-2 to TRBJ2-7; absent DNA, TCRdb's TRBD2 call cannot be checked. The CDR3 spans 14 residues. The V gene's germline CDR1 is SGHAT and CDR2 FQNNGV. The CDR3 protein is CASSPLAGGYEQYF.

Here the CDR3 reads CASSFGAGGRNEQFF. The gene calls are TRBV12-3 or TRBV12-4 and TRBJ2-1; TCRdb's D call, TRBD2, is unchecked because there is no DNA. The CDR3 runs 15 residues.